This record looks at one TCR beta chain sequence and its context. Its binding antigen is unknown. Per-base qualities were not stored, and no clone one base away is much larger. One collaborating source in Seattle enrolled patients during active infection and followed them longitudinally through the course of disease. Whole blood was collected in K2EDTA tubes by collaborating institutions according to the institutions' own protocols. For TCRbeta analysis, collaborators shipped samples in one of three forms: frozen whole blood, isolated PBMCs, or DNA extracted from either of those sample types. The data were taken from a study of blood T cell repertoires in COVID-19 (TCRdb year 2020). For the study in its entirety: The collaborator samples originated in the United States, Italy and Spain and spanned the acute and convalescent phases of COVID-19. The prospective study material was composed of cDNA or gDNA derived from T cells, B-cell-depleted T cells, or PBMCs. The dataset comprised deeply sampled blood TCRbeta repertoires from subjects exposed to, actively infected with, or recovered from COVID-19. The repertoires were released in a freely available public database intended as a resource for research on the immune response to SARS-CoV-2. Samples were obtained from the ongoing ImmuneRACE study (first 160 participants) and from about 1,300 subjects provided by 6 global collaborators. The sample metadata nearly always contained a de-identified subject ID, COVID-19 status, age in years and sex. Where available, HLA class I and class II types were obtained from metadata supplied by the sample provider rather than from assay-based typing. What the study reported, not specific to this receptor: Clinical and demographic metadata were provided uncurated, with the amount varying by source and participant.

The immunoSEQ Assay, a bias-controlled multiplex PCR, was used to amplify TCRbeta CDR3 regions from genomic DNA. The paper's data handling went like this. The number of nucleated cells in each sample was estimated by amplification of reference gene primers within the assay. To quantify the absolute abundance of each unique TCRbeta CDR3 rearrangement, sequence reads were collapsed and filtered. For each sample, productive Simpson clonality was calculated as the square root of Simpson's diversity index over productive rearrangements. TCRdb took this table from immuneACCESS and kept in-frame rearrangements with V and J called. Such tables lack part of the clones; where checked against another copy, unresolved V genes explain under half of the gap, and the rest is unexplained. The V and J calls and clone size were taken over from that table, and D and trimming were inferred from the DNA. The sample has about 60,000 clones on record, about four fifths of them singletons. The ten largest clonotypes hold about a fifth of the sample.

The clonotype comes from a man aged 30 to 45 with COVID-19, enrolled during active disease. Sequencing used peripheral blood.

The CDR3 reads CASSSSRYEQYF. Here is the DNA: TGTGCCAGCAGCTCTTCTCGGTACGAGCAGTACTTC. The sequence is built from TRBV5-4 and TRBJ2-7; the D gene cannot be named for sure. V is clipped by 3 bases and J by 4 bases, and the sequence between their germline boundaries is 8 bases long. The CDR3 runs 12 amino acids, cysteine and phenylalanine included. CDR3 DNA is the only sequence kept; it has 36 bases, read in frame from the first base. For CDR1 and CDR2, the germline V gene (reference sequence) lists SGHNT and YYREEE.